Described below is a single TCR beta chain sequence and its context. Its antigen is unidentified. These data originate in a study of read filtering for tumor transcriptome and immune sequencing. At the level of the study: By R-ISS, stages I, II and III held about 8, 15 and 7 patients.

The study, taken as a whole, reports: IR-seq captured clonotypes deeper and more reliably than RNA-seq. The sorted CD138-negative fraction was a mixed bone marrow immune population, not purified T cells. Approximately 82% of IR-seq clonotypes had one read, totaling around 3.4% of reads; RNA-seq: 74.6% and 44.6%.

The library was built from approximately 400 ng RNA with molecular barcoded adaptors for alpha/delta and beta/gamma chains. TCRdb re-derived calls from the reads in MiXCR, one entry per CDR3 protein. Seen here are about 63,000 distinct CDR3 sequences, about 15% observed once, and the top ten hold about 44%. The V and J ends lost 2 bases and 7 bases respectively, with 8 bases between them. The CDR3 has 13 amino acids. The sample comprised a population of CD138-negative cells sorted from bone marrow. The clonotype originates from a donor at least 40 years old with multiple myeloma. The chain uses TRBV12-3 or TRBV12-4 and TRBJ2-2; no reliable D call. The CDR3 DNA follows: TGTGCCAGCAGTTTATTGCTGGGCGGGGAGCTGTTTTTT. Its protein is CASSLLLGGELFF.